The 6 T cell receptor beta chains reported below all come from one sample, sequenced in a study of cytomegalovirus exposure and HLA in healthy donors. PCR primers comprised 60 Vbeta and 13 Jbeta primers. Repertoires were generated with immunoSEQ multiplex PCR, while TCRdb's copy carries only in-frame clones and drops some. The sample lists fewer than 150,000 clones, about 80% occurring once. Sequenced input: PBMCs. These receptor sequences come from a man aged 35-49 years in good health and CMV-seropositive.

This chain connects TRBV19 to TRBJ2-5; the match to TRBD1 covers 7 bases. With V trimmed by 4 bases and J by 4 bases, 9 bases remained unmatched. CDR3 length equals 15 residues. CDR1 is LNHDA and CDR2 is SQIVND in the germline V gene (reference sequence). The CDR3 here is CASSTDRAGAETQYF. CDR3 nucleotide sequence: TGTGCCAGTAGTACCGACAGGGCTGGGGCAGAGACCCAGTACTTC.

The V gene is TRBV19, the J gene TRBJ1-2; 7 positions match TRBD1. Germline trimming cut 10 bases from V and 4 bases from J; bases unmatched to any gene: 12. CDR1 is LNHDA, CDR2 SQIVND, per germline (reference sequence). The CDR3 totals 14 residues. The CDR3 is CATRNRGEVYGYTF. CDR3 DNA sequence: TGTGCCACTCGAAACAGGGGCGAGGTCTATGGCTACACCTTC.

The chain is built from TRBV7-8 and TRBJ2-3; D is uncertain. The CDR3 extends over 14 amino acids. Trimming took off 4 bases at V and 0 bases at J, with 8 bases between the two ends. Germline V gene data show CDR1 as SGHVS and CDR2 as FQNEAQ. CDR3 sequence: CASSSDWSTDTQYF. The CDR3 DNA is TGTGCCAGCAGCTCCGACTGGAGCACAGATACGCAGTATTTT. The full variable domain, rest sourced from reference TRBV7-8 and TRBJ2-3, is GAGVSQSPRYKVAKRGQDVALRCDPISGHVSLFWYQQALGQGPEFLTYFQNEAQLDKSGLPSDRFFAERPEGSVSTLKIQRTQQEDSAVYLCASSSDWSTDTQYFGPGTRLTVL.

V usage is TRBV14 and J usage is TRBJ2-5, with D unresolved. This CDR3 has 12 residues. The germline CDR1 and CDR2 sequences are SGHDN and FVKESK. Trimming took off 3 bases at V and 1 base at J, with 3 bases between the two ends. The CDR3 sequence is CASSHLQETQYF. The DNA of the CDR3 is TGTGCCAGCAGCCATCTCCAAGAGACCCAGTACTTC. The full variable domain, its missing parts supplied by reference TRBV14 and TRBJ2-5, is EAGVTQFPSHSVIEKGQTVTLRCDPISGHDNLYWYRRVMGKEIKFLLHFVKESKQDESGMPNNRFLAERTGGTYSTLKVQPAELEDSGVYFCASSHLQETQYFGPGTRLLVL.

Remarks on this clone: In the same sample, other DNA sequences code for this CDR3. The V and J genes are TRBV19 and TRBJ1-1; D is undetermined. The CDR3 has 14 amino acids. The germline V gene encodes CDR1 LNHDA and CDR2 SQIVND (reference sequence). Trimming removed 2 bases at V and 2 bases at J, with 9 bases between. The CDR3 sequence: CASSIRGGNTEAFF. As DNA, the CDR3 is TGTGCCAGTAGTATACGTGGAGGAAACACTGAAGCTTTCTTT.

The J gene is TRBJ1-6, the V gene TRBV6-5; 7 bases match TRBD1. V lost 5 bases and J lost 4; bases outside the gene matches: 5. This CDR3 comprises 15 residues. CDR1 and CDR2 from the germline V gene are MNHEY and SVGAGI. The CDR3 bases are TGTGCCAGCAGTAGGTGGGACAGTTATAATTCACCCCTCCACTTT. Residues: CASSRWDSYNSPLHF.